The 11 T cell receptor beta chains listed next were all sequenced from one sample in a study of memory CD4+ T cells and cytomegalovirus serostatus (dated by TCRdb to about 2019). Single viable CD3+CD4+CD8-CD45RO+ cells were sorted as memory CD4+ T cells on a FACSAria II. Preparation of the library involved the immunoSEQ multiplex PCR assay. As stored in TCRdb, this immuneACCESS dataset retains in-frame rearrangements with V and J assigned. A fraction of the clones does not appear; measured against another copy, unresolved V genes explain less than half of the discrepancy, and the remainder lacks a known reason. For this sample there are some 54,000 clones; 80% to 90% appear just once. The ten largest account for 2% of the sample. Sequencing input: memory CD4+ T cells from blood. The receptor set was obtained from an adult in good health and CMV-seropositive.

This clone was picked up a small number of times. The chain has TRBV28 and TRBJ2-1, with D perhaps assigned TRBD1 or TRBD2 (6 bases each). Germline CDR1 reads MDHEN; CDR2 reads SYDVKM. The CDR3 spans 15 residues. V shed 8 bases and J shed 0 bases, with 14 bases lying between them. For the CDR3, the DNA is TGTGCCAGCCTTAGGGGGGAGAGCTCCTACAATGAGCAGTTCTTC. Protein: CASLRGESSYNEQFF.

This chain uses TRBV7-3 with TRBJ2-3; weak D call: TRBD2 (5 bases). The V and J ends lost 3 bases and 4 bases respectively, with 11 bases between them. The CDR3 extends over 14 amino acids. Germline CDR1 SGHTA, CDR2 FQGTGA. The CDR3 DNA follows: TGTGCCAGCAGCTTCTTAGGAGCGGCAGATACGCAGTATTTT. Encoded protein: CASSFLGAADTQYF. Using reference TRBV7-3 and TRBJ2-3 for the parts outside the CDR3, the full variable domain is GAGVSQTPSNKVTEKGKYVELRCDPISGHTALYWYRQSLGQGPEFLIYFQGTGAADDSGLPNDRFFAVRPEGSVSTLKIQRTERGDSAVYLCASSFLGAADTQYFGPGTRLTVL.

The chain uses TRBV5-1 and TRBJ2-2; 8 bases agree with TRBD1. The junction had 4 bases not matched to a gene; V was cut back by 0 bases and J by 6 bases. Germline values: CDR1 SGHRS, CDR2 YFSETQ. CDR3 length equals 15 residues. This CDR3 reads CASSLGQGPAGELFF. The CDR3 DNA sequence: TGCGCCAGCAGCTTGGGACAGGGGCCAGCCGGGGAGCTGTTTTTT.

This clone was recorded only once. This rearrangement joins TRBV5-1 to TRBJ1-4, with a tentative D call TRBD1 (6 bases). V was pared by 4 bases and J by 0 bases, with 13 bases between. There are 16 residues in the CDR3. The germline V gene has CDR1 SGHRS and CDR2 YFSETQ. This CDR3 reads CASSPEGGPTNEKLFF. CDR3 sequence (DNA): TGCGCCAGCAGCCCAGAGGGGGGTCCAACTAATGAAAAACTGTTTTTT.

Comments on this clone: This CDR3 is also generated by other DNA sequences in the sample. As DNA, the CDR3 is TGTGCCAGCAGTTTTAGGGGGGAGACCCAGTACTTC. Amino acid sequence: CASSFRGETQYF. J is TRBJ2-5 and V is TRBV27; possible D gene TRBD1, 6 bases. This CDR3 has 12 residues. V lost 3 bases and J lost 5, with 7 bases in between. Germline CDR1 is MNHEY and CDR2 is SMNVEV (reference sequence).

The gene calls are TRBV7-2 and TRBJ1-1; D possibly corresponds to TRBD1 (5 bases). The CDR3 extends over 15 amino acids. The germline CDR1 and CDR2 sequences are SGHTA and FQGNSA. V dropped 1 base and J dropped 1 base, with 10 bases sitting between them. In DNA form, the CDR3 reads TGTGCCAGCAGCTTAGGGGGGAGAAAGAACACTGAAGCTTTCTTT. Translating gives CASSLGGRKNTEAFF. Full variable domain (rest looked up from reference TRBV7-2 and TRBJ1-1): GAGVSQSPSNKVTEKGKDVELRCDPISGHTALYWYRQSLGQGLEFLIYFQGNSAPDKSGLPSDRFSAERTGGSVSTLTIQRTQQEDSAVYLCASSLGGRKNTEAFFGQGTRLTVV.

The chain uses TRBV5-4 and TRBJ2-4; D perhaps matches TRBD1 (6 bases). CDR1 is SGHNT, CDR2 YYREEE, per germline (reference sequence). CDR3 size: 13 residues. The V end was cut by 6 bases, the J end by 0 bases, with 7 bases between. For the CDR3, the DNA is TGTGCCAGCAAGGGGGAAGCCAAAAACATTCAGTACTTC. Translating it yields CASKGEAKNIQYF.

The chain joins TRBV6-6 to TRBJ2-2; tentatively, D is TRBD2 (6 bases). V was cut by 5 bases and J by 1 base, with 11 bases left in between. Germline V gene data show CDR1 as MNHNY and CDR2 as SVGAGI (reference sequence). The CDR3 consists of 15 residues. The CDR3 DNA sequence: TGTGCCAGCAGTGCGGGACTTATGAACACCGGGGAGCTGTTTTTT. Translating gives CASSAGLMNTGELFF.

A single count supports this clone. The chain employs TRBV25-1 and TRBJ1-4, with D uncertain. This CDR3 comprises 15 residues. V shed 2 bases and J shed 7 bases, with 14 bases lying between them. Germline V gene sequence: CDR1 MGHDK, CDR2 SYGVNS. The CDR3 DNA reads TGTGCCAGCAGTGAACGGGTTCCATGGAGTGAAAAACTGTTTTTT. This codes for CASSERVPWSEKLFF. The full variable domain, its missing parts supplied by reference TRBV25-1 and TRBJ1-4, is EADIYQTPRYLVIGTGKKITLECSQTMGHDKMYWYQQDPGMELHLIHYSYGVNSTEKGDLSSESTVSRIRTEHFPLTLESARPSHTSQYLCASSERVPWSEKLFFGSGTQLSVL.

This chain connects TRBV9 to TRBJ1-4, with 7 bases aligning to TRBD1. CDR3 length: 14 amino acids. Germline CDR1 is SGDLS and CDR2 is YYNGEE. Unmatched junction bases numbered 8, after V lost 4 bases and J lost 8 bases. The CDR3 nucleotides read TGTGCCAGCAGCCCCCGACAGGGCCCAGAAAAACTGTTTTTT. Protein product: CASSPRQGPEKLFF. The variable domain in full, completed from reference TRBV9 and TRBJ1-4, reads DSGVTQTPKHLITATGQRVTLRCSPRSGDLSVYWYQQSLDQGLQFLIQYYNGEERAKGNILERFSAQQFPDLHSELNLSSLELGDSALYFCASSPRQGPEKLFFGSGTQLSVL.

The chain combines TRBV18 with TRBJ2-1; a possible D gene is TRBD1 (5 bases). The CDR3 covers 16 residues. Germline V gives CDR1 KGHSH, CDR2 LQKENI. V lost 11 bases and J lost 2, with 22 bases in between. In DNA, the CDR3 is TGTGCCTCTGGATCTAAAGGGGCCCGAACCTACAATGAGCAGTTCTTC. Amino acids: CASGSKGARTYNEQFF.